This TCR beta chain was documented in a study of T cells in Graves' hyperthyroidism and ophthalmopathy. Findings and limits, study-wide: It was a median about 6 months before onset that the model predicted ophthalmopathy. A 13 V-J signature model discriminated ophthalmopathy versus stable hyperthyroidism.

Absence of ophthalmopathy progression within 18 months defined stable Graves' hyperthyroidism. Source material for PBMCs was around 10 ml fresh peripheral blood. V lost 3 bases and J 4 bases, leaving 15 bases between the germline ends. Germline-derived CDR1 and CDR2 are KGHSH and LQKENI. There are 15 residues in the CDR3. Authors of the study amplified TCR beta CDR3 regions from RNA transcripts. In the first-round RT-PCR of the TCR CDR3, the HTBI primer set was used. TCRdb ran MiXCR on the multiplex PCR reads and lists one entry per CDR3 protein. The table shows approximately 740,000 distinct CDR3 sequences, with roughly 15% occurring only once. This clonotype was seen many times. The antigen is unknown.

The J gene is TRBJ1-2, the V gene TRBV18; D might be TRBD1 (5 bases). This TCR came from a woman between 18 and 29 years old with Graves' hyperthyroidism. Material: blood. The CDR3 here is CASSPGHGRAYGYTF. The CDR3 DNA reads TGTGCCAGCTCACCTGGACATGGTCGGGCCTATGGCTACACCTTC.